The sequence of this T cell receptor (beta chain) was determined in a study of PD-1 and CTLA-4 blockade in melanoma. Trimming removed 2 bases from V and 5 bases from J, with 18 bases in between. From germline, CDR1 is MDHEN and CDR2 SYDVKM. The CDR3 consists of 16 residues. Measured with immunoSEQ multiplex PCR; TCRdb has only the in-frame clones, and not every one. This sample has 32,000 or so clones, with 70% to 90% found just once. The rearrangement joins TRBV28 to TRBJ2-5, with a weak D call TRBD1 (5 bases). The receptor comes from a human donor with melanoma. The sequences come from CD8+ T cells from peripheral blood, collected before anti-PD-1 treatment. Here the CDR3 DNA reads TGTGCCAGCAGTTTAAGGGTACAGGTCCATGCGGAGACCCAGTACTTC. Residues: CASSLRVQVHAETQYF.